These T cell receptor beta chains were read from a single sample in a study of blood T cell repertoires in COVID-19. Profiling relied on immunoSEQ multiplex PCR, and the TCRdb table lists in-frame clones only, not all of them. Here the sample spans under 200,000 clones, 85% being singletons. Input material: peripheral blood. The receptors derive from a man in his sixties with COVID-19, enrolled during active disease. Each CDR3 is given with its conserved first and last residue. D genes are given only for firm matches. Only part of the rows carry a size: once, few, many, or a class if the clone is expanded.

v_call: TRBV6-5; j_call: TRBJ2-7; d_call: TRBD1; clone_size: .; cdr3_nt: TGTGCCAGCAGTTACCGCCTGGGACAGCCCTACGAGCAGTACTTC; cdr3_aa: CASSYRLGQPYEQYF
v_call: TRBV5-1; j_call: TRBJ2-7; d_call: TRBD1; clone_size: .; cdr3_nt: TGCGCCAGCAGCGTATCCGGGACAGGGTCGGTCGAGCAGTACTTC; cdr3_aa: CASSVSGTGSVEQYF
v_call: TRBV11-2; j_call: TRBJ2-3; d_call: .; clone_size: .; cdr3_nt: TGTGCCAGCAGCTTCTCTAGGCCAGATACGCAGTATTTT; cdr3_aa: CASSFSRPDTQYF
v_call: TRBV24-1; j_call: TRBJ2-1; d_call: TRBD1; clone_size: .; cdr3_nt: TGTGCCACCAGTGATGGGACAGGGGGCTACGGTGAGCAGTTCTTC; cdr3_aa: CATSDGTGGYGEQFF
v_call: TRBV11-2; j_call: TRBJ1-2; d_call: .; clone_size: .; cdr3_nt: TGTGCCAGCAGCTTGGGAGGGACTAACTATGGCTACACCTTC; cdr3_aa: CASSLGGTNYGYTF
v_call: TRBV2; j_call: TRBJ1-5; d_call: TRBD1; clone_size: .; cdr3_nt: TGTGCCAGCAGTGTATACAGGGGTCAGCCCCAGCATTTT; cdr3_aa: CASSVYRGQPQHF
v_call: TRBV7-2; j_call: TRBJ2-7; d_call: .; clone_size: .; cdr3_nt: TGTGCCAGCAGCTTACGGAGGGCCCGCCGGCAGTACTTC; cdr3_aa: CASSLRRARRQYF
v_call: TRBV9; j_call: TRBJ1-4; d_call: .; clone_size: few; cdr3_nt: TGTGCCAGCAGCGTAGAAGGGGGAGAAGAAAAACTGTTTTTT; cdr3_aa: CASSVEGGEEKLFF
v_call: TRBV6-1; j_call: TRBJ2-3; d_call: .; clone_size: .; cdr3_nt: TGTGCCAGCAGTGGACGCCCAGGACAATTAAGGGCAGATACGCAGTATTTT; cdr3_aa: CASSGRPGQLRADTQYF
v_call: TRBV7-9; j_call: TRBJ2-1; d_call: TRBD2; clone_size: .; cdr3_nt: TGTGCCAGCAGCCCAGGACTAGCGGGCGGGGAGGATGAGCAGTTCTTC; cdr3_aa: CASSPGLAGGEDEQFF
v_call: TRBV7-2; j_call: TRBJ1-1; d_call: .; clone_size: .; cdr3_nt: TGTGCCAGCAGGCCTCATTCGGGCACTGAAGCTTTCTTT; cdr3_aa: CASRPHSGTEAFF
v_call: TRBV7-8; j_call: TRBJ1-1; d_call: .; clone_size: .; cdr3_nt: TGTGCCAGCAGCCTATGGACAAGGATGGGCATGAACACTGAAGCTTTCTTT; cdr3_aa: CASSLWTRMGMNTEAFF
v_call: TRBV18; j_call: TRBJ1-5; d_call: .; clone_size: .; cdr3_nt: TGTGCCAGCTTAAAGGACAGAAATCAGCCCCAGCATTTT; cdr3_aa: CASLKDRNQPQHF
v_call: TRBV2; j_call: TRBJ1-2; d_call: TRBD1; clone_size: .; cdr3_nt: TGTGCCAGCAGTGCGGACAGGACGACTAGCTATGGCTACACCTTC; cdr3_aa: CASSADRTTSYGYTF
v_call: TRBV5-6; j_call: TRBJ1-5; d_call: TRBD1; clone_size: .; cdr3_nt: TGTGCCAGCAGCTTGGGGACAGGGAATCAGCCCCAGCATTTT; cdr3_aa: CASSLGTGNQPQHF
v_call: TRBV5-1; j_call: TRBJ2-3; d_call: TRBD1; clone_size: .; cdr3_nt: TGCGCCAGCAGCTTGGGTCAGGGGGCAGATACGCAGTATTTT; cdr3_aa: CASSLGQGADTQYF
v_call: TRBV18; j_call: TRBJ1-2; d_call: TRBD1; clone_size: .; cdr3_nt: TGTGCCAGCTCACGACGACAGGGAGACTATGGCTACACCTTC; cdr3_aa: CASSRRQGDYGYTF
v_call: TRBV4-2; j_call: TRBJ2-7; d_call: .; clone_size: once; cdr3_nt: TGTGCCAGCAGCCAAGCAGGGGTTAGCTACGAGCAGTACTTC; cdr3_aa: CASSQAGVSYEQYF
v_call: TRBV5-1; j_call: TRBJ1-6; d_call: .; clone_size: few; cdr3_nt: TGCGCCAGCAGCTTGGGAGGGTCACCGCGAAATTCACCCCTCCACTTT; cdr3_aa: CASSLGGSPRNSPLHF
v_call: TRBV9; j_call: TRBJ1-1; d_call: .; clone_size: .; cdr3_nt: TGTGCCAGCAGCGTCGGGGGGTTCACTGAAGCTTTCTTT; cdr3_aa: CASSVGGFTEAFF
v_call: TRBV3-1/TRBV3-2; j_call: TRBJ1-1; d_call: .; clone_size: .; cdr3_nt: TGTGCCAGCAGCCAACTCGGGGGATCCGGAACTGAAGCTTTCTTT; cdr3_aa: CASSQLGGSGTEAFF
v_call: TRBV28; j_call: TRBJ2-7; d_call: TRBD1; clone_size: .; cdr3_nt: TGTGCCAGCAGTTCTCCGGGACAGGGGGCGCAAGAGCAGTACTTC; cdr3_aa: CASSSPGQGAQEQYF
v_call: TRBV18; j_call: TRBJ1-2; d_call: TRBD1; clone_size: once; cdr3_nt: TGTGCCAGCTCACCAGGGACAGGGAGTGGCTACACCTTC; cdr3_aa: CASSPGTGSGYTF
v_call: TRBV9; j_call: TRBJ2-1; d_call: TRBD2; clone_size: .; cdr3_nt: TGTGCCAGCAGCGTACTAGCGGGAGGAGCGGATGAGCAGTTCTTC; cdr3_aa: CASSVLAGGADEQFF
v_call: TRBV9; j_call: TRBJ2-2; d_call: TRBD1; clone_size: .; cdr3_nt: TGTGCCAGCAGCGGGAAAGACAGGGGTTGGGATACCGGGGAGCTGTTTTTT; cdr3_aa: CASSGKDRGWDTGELFF
v_call: TRBV28; j_call: TRBJ2-3; d_call: TRBD2; clone_size: .; cdr3_nt: TGTGCCAGCAGTTCCCCTGCCGGGACTAGCGGGAGCACAGATACGCAGTATTTT; cdr3_aa: CASSSPAGTSGSTDTQYF
v_call: TRBV2; j_call: TRBJ1-2; d_call: TRBD1; clone_size: .; cdr3_nt: TGTGCCAGCAGGGGGGACAGGGGGAATGGCTACACCTTC; cdr3_aa: CASRGDRGNGYTF
v_call: TRBV7-9; j_call: TRBJ2-7; d_call: TRBD2; clone_size: .; cdr3_nt: TGTGCCAGCAGCGGGTTAGCGGGAGGGCTATGGGACGAGCAGTACTTC; cdr3_aa: CASSGLAGGLWDEQYF
v_call: TRBV7-2; j_call: TRBJ1-5; d_call: .; clone_size: .; cdr3_nt: TGTGCCAGCAGCTTAGAGGGGCCAGGCGGCAACTTGGGGCCCCAGCATTTT; cdr3_aa: CASSLEGPGGNLGPQHF
v_call: TRBV4-2; j_call: TRBJ2-2; d_call: .; clone_size: .; cdr3_nt: TGTGCCAGCAGCCAAGAGGCGGGGATAGGGGAGCTGTTTTTT; cdr3_aa: CASSQEAGIGELFF
v_call: TRBV18; j_call: TRBJ2-2; d_call: TRBD2; clone_size: .; cdr3_nt: TGTGCCAGCTCACCGGCTAGCGGCCACACCGGGGAGCTGTTTTTT; cdr3_aa: CASSPASGHTGELFF
v_call: TRBV29-1; j_call: TRBJ1-1; d_call: .; clone_size: once; cdr3_nt: TGCAGCGGCGGACAACCTGAAGCTTTCTTT; cdr3_aa: CSGGQPEAFF
v_call: TRBV9; j_call: TRBJ2-1; d_call: TRBD1; clone_size: .; cdr3_nt: TGTGCCAGCAGCGCATGGCAGGGGGCGCTGAATGAGCAGTTCTTC; cdr3_aa: CASSAWQGALNEQFF
v_call: TRBV2; j_call: TRBJ1-2; d_call: .; clone_size: .; cdr3_nt: TGTGCCAGCAGTGTAGGACAGTCTCAGGGGTATGGCTACACCTTC; cdr3_aa: CASSVGQSQGYGYTF
v_call: TRBV10-3; j_call: TRBJ2-7; d_call: .; clone_size: .; cdr3_nt: TGTGCCATCAGTGTGACAGAAACGTACTACGAGCAGTACTTC; cdr3_aa: CAISVTETYYEQYF
v_call: TRBV29-1; j_call: TRBJ2-2; d_call: TRBD1; clone_size: .; cdr3_nt: TGCAGCGCCTGGACAGGGATCCCCGGGGAGCTGTTTTTT; cdr3_aa: CSAWTGIPGELFF
v_call: TRBV28; j_call: TRBJ2-3; d_call: TRBD2; clone_size: .; cdr3_nt: TGTGCCAGCAGTTTATCAGGACTAGCGGGAGGCGGAGTGAAAGATACGCAGTATTTT; cdr3_aa: CASSLSGLAGGGVKDTQYF
v_call: TRBV30; j_call: TRBJ1-5; d_call: .; clone_size: .; cdr3_nt: TGTGCCTGGAGTGTACAGGGCTACCAGCCCCAGCATTTT; cdr3_aa: CAWSVQGYQPQHF
v_call: TRBV10-3; j_call: TRBJ2-7; d_call: .; clone_size: .; cdr3_nt: TGTGCCATCAGTGAGTCAGTTCGGGGGTACGAGCAGTACTTC; cdr3_aa: CAISESVRGYEQYF
v_call: TRBV5-4; j_call: TRBJ2-1; d_call: .; clone_size: .; cdr3_nt: TGTGCCAGCAGCTTGGACGGTTCCTCCTACAATGAGCAGTTCTTC; cdr3_aa: CASSLDGSSYNEQFF
v_call: TRBV5-1; j_call: TRBJ2-7; d_call: .; clone_size: .; cdr3_nt: TGCGCCAGCAGCTTGGACGGGGACAATGTGGAGCAGTACTTC; cdr3_aa: CASSLDGDNVEQYF